This T cell receptor beta chain appears in the sequencing data of a study of blood T cell repertoires in COVID-19. Trimming removed 3 bases at V and 0 bases at J, with 10 bases between. The CDR3 is made up of 16 amino acids. The germline V gene encodes CDR1 SGHDT and CDR2 YYEEEE. Under the authors' procedure: Quantification of nucleated cells was approximated via reference gene primer amplification. The protocol was immunoSEQ multiplex PCR, while the TCRdb copy is restricted to in-frame clones and leaves out a portion. D and trimming come from the DNA, and the V and J calls and clone size come from that table. This table has 350,000 to 500,000 clones, roughly 89% appearing once.

The TCR comes from a man aged 18 to 29 with COVID-19, enrolled during active disease. Sequencing was done on a sample of peripheral blood. This sequence joins TRBV5-6 and TRBJ1-6; D unclear. CDR3 residues: CASSSGPGSYNSPLHF. CDR3 nucleotide sequence: TGTGCCAGCAGCTCCGGTCCAGGCTCCTATAATTCACCCCTCCACTTT.